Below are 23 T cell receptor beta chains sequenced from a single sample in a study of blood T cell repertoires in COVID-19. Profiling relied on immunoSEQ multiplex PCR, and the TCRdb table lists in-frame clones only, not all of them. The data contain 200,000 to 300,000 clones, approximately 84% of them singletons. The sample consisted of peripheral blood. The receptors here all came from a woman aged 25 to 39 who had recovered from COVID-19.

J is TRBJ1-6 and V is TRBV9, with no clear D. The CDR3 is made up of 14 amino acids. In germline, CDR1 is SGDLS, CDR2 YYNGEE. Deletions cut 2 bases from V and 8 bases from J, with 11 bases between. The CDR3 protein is CASSVQSYDSPLHF. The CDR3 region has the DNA TGTGCCAGCAGCGTTCAGTCATACGATTCACCCCTCCACTTT.

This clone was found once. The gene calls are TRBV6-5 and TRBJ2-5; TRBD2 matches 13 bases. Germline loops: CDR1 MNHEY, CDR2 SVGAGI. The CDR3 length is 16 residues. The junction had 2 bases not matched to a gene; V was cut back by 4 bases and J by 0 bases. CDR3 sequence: CASSWGLAGYQETQYF. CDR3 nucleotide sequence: TGTGCCAGCAGTTGGGGACTAGCGGGGTACCAAGAGACCCAGTACTTC.

The chain's CDR3 is CASSPQDGQRPTLHF. DNA for the CDR3: TGCGCCAGCAGCCCGCAAGATGGACAGCGCCCAACCCTCCACTTT. The V and J genes are TRBV4-1 and TRBJ1-6, with a weak D call TRBD1 (6 bases). CDR1 is MGHRA, CDR2 YSYEKL, per germline. V lost 4 bases and J lost 14, with 21 bases in between. The length of the CDR3 is 15 residues.

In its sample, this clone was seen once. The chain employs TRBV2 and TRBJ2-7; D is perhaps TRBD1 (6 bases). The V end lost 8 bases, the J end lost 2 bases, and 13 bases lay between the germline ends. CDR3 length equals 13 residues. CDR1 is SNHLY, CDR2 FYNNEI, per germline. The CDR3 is CASRRDITYEQYF. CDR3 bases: TGTGCCAGCCGACGGGACATAACCTACGAGCAGTACTTC.

CDR3 residues: CASPTGANVLTF. The CDR3 region has the DNA TGTGCCAGCCCAACTGGGGCCAACGTCCTGACTTTC. The V and J genes are TRBV11-2 and TRBJ2-6; D is uncertain. This CDR3 is built from 12 residues. Trimming took 8 bases from V and 2 from J, leaving 4 bases between them. CDR1 is SGHAT and CDR2 is FQNNGV in the germline V gene.

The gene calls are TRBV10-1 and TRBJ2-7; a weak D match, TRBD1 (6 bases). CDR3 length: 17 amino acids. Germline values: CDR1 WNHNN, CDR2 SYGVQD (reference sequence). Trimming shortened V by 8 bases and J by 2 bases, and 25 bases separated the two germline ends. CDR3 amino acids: CASYSDGPRGGTYEQYF. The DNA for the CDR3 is TGCGCCAGCTACTCGGACGGTCCCAGGGGTGGAACCTACGAGCAGTACTTC.

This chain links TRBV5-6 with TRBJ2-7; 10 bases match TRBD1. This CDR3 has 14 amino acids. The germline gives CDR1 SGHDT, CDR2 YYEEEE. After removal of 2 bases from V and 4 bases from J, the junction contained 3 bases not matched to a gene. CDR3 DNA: TGTGCCAGCAGCTTCGGGACAGGGGTATACGAGCAGTACTTC. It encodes CASSFGTGVYEQYF.

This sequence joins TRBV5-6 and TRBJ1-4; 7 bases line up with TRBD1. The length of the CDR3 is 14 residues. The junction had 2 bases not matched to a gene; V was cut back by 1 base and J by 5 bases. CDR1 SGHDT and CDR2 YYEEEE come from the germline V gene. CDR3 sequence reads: CASSLKGANEKLFF. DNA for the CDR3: TGTGCCAGCAGCTTGAAGGGGGCCAATGAAAAACTGTTTTTT.

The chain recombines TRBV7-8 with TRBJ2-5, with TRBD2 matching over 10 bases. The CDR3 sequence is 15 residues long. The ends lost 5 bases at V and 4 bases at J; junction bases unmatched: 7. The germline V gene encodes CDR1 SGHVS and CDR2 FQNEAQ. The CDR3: CASSVTSGAGETQYF. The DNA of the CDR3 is TGTGCCAGCAGCGTTACTAGCGGGGCGGGAGAGACCCAGTACTTC. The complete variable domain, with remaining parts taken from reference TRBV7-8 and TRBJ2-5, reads GAGVSQSPRYKVAKRGQDVALRCDPISGHVSLFWYQQALGQGPEFLTYFQNEAQLDKSGLPSDRFFAERPEGSVSTLKIQRTQQEDSAVYLCASSVTSGAGETQYFGPGTRLLVL.

CDR3 residues: CASSLLRQVEGYNEQFF. The DNA for the CDR3 is TGTGCCAGCAGCCTCCTGCGACAGGTTGAAGGCTACAATGAGCAGTTCTTC. The rearrangement links TRBV7-2 to TRBJ2-1; a possible D gene is TRBD1 (6 bases). Trimming removed 5 bases at V and 3 bases at J, with 20 bases between. This CDR3 comprises 17 residues. Looked up from germline, CDR1 is SGHTA and CDR2 is FQGNSA.

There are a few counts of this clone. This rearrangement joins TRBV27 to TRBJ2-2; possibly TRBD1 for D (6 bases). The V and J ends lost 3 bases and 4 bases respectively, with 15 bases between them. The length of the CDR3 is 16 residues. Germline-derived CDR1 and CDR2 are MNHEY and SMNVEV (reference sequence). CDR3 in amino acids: CASSLPRGFGTGELFF. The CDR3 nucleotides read TGTGCCAGCAGTTTGCCCAGGGGATTCGGCACCGGGGAGCTGTTTTTT.

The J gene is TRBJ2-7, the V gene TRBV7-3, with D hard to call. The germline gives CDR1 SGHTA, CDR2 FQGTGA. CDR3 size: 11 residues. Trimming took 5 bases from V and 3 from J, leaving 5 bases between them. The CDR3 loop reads CASSPNYEQYF. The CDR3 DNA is TGTGCCAGCAGCCCTAACTACGAGCAGTACTTC.

CDR3 DNA sequence: TGTGCCACCAGCAACCCTTCCGGGGGTCGGAGGGCAGATACGCAGTATTTT. It is translated as CATSNPSGGRRADTQYF. V usage is TRBV15 and J usage is TRBJ2-3, with D tentatively TRBD2 (6 bases). The CDR3 loop spans 17 amino acids. The germline V and J ends were trimmed by 4 bases and 4 bases, with 21 bases remaining between them. CDR1 and CDR2 from the germline V gene are LNHNV and YYDKDF (reference sequence).

Written as DNA, the CDR3 is TGTGCCAGCAGCCCCCGGGACACAGATACGCAGTATTTT. It is translated as CASSPRDTDTQYF. The chain recombines TRBV11-1 with TRBJ2-3; TRBD2 is a possible D gene (5 bases). Germline lookup yields CDR1 SGHAT and CDR2 FQDESV (reference sequence). The CDR3 has 13 residues. V lost 5 bases, J lost 2 bases, and 8 bases lay in between.

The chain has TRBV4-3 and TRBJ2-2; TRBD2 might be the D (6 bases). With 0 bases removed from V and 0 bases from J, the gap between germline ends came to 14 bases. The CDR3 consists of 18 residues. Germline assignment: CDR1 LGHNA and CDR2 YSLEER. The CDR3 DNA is TGCGCCAGCAGCCAAGATGAACGGGGGAGAGCGAACACCGGGGAGCTGTTTTTT. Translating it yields CASSQDERGRANTGELFF.

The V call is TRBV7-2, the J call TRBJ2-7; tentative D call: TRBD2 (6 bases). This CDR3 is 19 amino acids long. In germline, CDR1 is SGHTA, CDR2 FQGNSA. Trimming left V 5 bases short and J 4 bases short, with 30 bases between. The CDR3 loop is CASSRPNSGTPGGDYEQYF. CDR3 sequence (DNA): TGTGCCAGCAGCCGCCCGAACTCTGGGACCCCCGGCGGGGATTACGAGCAGTACTTC.

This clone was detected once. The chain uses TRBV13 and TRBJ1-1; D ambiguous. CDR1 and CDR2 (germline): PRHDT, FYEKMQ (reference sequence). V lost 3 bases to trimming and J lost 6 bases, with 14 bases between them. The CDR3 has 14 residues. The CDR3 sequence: CASSFEGGYAEAFF. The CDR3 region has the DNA TGTGCCAGCAGCTTTGAGGGAGGGTACGCTGAAGCTTTCTTT.

Here the CDR3 reads CASSQQHRGTGNYGYTF. The CDR3, as DNA: TGTGCCAGCAGCCAACAGCACAGGGGGACTGGTAACTATGGCTACACCTTC. The genes are TRBV3-1 (or the pseudogene TRBV3-2) and TRBJ1-2; TRBD1 aligns across 8 bases. V gave up 2 bases and J gave up 1 base; unmatched junction bases: 9. The CDR3 sequence is 17 residues long. Looked up from germline, CDR1 is LGHDT and CDR2 is YNNKEL (reference sequence).

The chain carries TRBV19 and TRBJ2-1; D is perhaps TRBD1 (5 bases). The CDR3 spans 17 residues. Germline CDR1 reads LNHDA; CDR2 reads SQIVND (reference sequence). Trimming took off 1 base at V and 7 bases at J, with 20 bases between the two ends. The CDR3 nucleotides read TGTGCCAGTAGTATAGGTGGCTCCCGACCGTACAGGAATGAGCAGTTCTTC. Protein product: CASSIGGSRPYRNEQFF. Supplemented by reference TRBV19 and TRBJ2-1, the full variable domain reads DGGITQSPKYLFRKEGQNVTLSCEQNLNHDAMYWYRQDPGQGLRLIYYSQIVNDFQKGDIAEGYSVSREKKESFPLTVTSAQKNPTAFYLCASSIGGSRPYRNEQFFGPGTRLTVL.

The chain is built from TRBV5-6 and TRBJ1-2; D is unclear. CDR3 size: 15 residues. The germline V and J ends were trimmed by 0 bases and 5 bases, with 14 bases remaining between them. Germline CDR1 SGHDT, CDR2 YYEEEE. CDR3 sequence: CASSLGADWAYGYTF. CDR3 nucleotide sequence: TGTGCCAGCAGCTTGGGTGCGGACTGGGCATATGGCTACACCTTC.

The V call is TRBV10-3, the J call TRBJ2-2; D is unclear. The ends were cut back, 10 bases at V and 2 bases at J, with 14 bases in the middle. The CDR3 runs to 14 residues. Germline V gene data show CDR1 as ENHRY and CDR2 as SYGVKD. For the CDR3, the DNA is TGTGCCACCATGAATGGCGGAAACACCGGGGAGCTGTTTTTT. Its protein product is CATMNGGNTGELFF.

This chain's CDR3 is CASSFTAANYGYTF. In DNA, the CDR3 is TGTGCCAGCAGTTTTACAGCCGCAAACTATGGCTACACCTTC. The chain employs TRBV6-5 and TRBJ1-2, with no clear D. The ends were cut back, 4 bases at V and 2 bases at J, with 11 bases in the middle. CDR1 and CDR2 (germline): MNHEY, SVGAGI. CDR3 length: 14 amino acids.

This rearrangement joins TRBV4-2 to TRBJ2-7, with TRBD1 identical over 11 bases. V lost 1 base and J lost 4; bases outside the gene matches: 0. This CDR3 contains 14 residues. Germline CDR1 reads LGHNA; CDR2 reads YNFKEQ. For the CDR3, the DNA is TGTGCCAGCAGCCAAGGGGACAGGGGGTACGAGCAGTACTTC. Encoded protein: CASSQGDRGYEQYF.